This T cell receptor (beta chain) was sequenced during a study of blood T cells in healthy people across ages (dated by TCRdb to between 2015 and 2016). Notes on the research overall: In model experiments, template switching captured about one uniquely barcoded TCR beta cDNA molecule for every two T cells. The study measured age-related changes in TCR beta repertoire diversity using deep sequencing normalized with unique cDNA molecular identifiers. Four age groups were formed from the donors: young (average approximately 15 years), middle-aged (around 39), aged (approximately 60) and long-lived (roughly 81). To avoid experimental bias, donors of different ages were randomly spread across the sequencing lanes. The study analyzed two additional independent replicas of 1 million unique cDNA reads from the same blood draw for two donors, one aged 18 to 29 and one aged 80 or older. Here is what the overall study found, with its caveats: The percentage of naive T cells measured by flow cytometry correlated strongly with observed TCR beta diversity. Conclusive comparison of naive and antigen-experienced compartments was prevented by the profiling of bulk unsorted PBMCs. Donor CMV infection status was unknown, potentially confounding age-related changes in expanded clonotypes. As age increased, observed TCR beta diversity per million T cells dropped in a roughly linear way, and a significant reduction was already evident by age about 36. The long-lived group showed more naive CD4+ T cells, fewer expanded clones and increased TCR diversity than the aged group, suggesting age selection. Estimates of total diversity based on one million sequenced T cells were considered lower bounds and underestimates.

Systemically healthy Caucasian individuals from Russia, over 30 in total and aged about 6 to 100 years, were included as donors. Each donor gave ten milliliters of peripheral blood, collected into EDTA-treated Vacutainer tubes. Ficoll-Paque density-gradient centrifugation was used to isolate PBMCs, with at least 6 million obtained per sample. Trizol reagent was used to extract total RNA from the PBMCs, yielding at least 6 micrograms per sample. For every donor, flow cytometry on a PBMC aliquot measured the percentage of naive CD45RAhigh/CD27high T cells. On this clonotype: Its antigen remains unidentified. No much larger clone is present one base from it, and per-base qualities are unavailable.

The germline V gene encodes CDR1 LGHDT and CDR2 YNNKEL (reference sequence). Cut back by 1 base and 0 bases, the V and J ends lie 9 bases apart. From its cysteine to its phenylalanine, the CDR3 spans 16 amino acids. CDR3 DNA only is kept here, 48 bases in frame from base 1. The library relied on 5' RACE. Instrument used: Illumina HiSeq 2500. A second PCR of about 6 to 11 cycles was run with a J-beta primer mix and a sample-barcoded 5' primer. A unique molecular identifier was introduced onto each TCR beta cDNA molecule by a template-switch 5' adaptor carrying 12 random nucleotides. Each sample yielded at least 2.5 million CDR3-containing paired-end reads. First-strand cDNA was synthesized from all RNA with the Mint cDNA synthesis kit, primed by a TRBC-specific oligonucleotide. Following uracil-DNA glycosylase treatment, a first 18-cycle PCR with universal primers M1SS and BC2_uni_R was performed on all cDNA. The paper's data handling went like this. For normalization, 1 million high-quality reads were randomly selected from each sample, with every read carrying a distinct molecular identifier. Instead of being binned into consensus sequences, reads that shared molecular identifiers were thrown out. CDR3 identification, clonotype clustering and error correction used MiTCR with a Q25 quality threshold and the strictest error-elimination algorithm. A nonparametric unseen species model with Euler transformation was used to estimate lower-bound total TCR beta diversity. TCRdb redid the processing of the public reads, applying fastp at Q25 and MiXCR, and retained in-frame beta chains. Entries that share a CDR3 protein sequence are merged under the most common genes and DNA. TCRdb assigned the V and J calls; the authors' analysis was not used. This sample holds 700,000 to 850,000 distinct CDR3 sequences; under 40% were observed only once. The ten largest clones add up to around 13% of the sample.

The V gene is TRBV3-1 and the J gene is TRBJ2-2, with no D gene named confidently. The receptor was derived from a young man in good health. The sequenced material came from blood. CDR3 reads: CASSQVRTANTGELFF. The sequence in DNA is TGTGCCAGCAGCCAAGTCAGGACCGCGAACACCGGGGAGCTGTTTTTT.